The rows below give T cell receptor beta chains drawn from one sample of a study of T-cell memory formation after mild COVID-19. One entry per CDR3 protein, called by TCRdb with MiXCR from the 5' RACE reads. The table shows about 210,000 distinct CDR3 sequences, with about 10% occurring only once. Specimen: PBMCs or a T cell subset sorted from them (not recorded which). The source of these receptors is a man younger than 30 who had mild COVID-19 (a few samples of this study predate the infection). Cell type and time point are not known. CDR3s include the opening cysteine and the closing phenylalanine or tryptophan. The D gene is left open where the match is weak. Size is omitted from some rows. Given values are once, few, many or a class for expanded clones.

CASSGSSRTEAFF	TGTGCCAGCAGTGGCTCTTCGAGGACTGAAGCTTTCTTT	-	13	few	TRBJ1-1	TRBV25-1
CASSVASTGSENYGYTF	TGTGCCAGCAGCGTAGCGAGTACAGGGTCCGAAAACTATGGCTACACCTTC	-	17	few	TRBJ1-2	TRBV9
CASSLNHAGGEQFF	TGTGCTAGCAGCTTAAATCATGCGGGAGGTGAGCAGTTCTTC	TRBD2	14	-	TRBJ2-1	TRBV7-7
CASSFWGITDTQYF	TGTGCCAGCAGCTTTTGGGGGATCACAGATACGCAGTATTTT	-	14	few	TRBJ2-3	TRBV7-2
CASREGGVNQPQHF	TGTGCCAGCAGGGAGGGGGGAGTCAATCAGCCCCAGCATTTT	-	14	-	TRBJ1-5	TRBV6-6
CASSRDRRYQPQHF	TGTGCCAGCAGCAGGGACAGGAGGTACCAGCCCCAGCATTTT	TRBD1	14	-	TRBJ1-5	TRBV12-3/TRBV12-4
CASSFLDRYYGYTF	TGTGCCAGCAGTTTTCTCGACAGATACTATGGCTACACCTTC	-	14	once	TRBJ1-2	TRBV12-3/TRBV12-4
CASSLQVEQYF	TGTGCCAGCAGTTTACAGGTCGAGCAGTACTTC	-	11	-	TRBJ2-7	TRBV12-3/TRBV12-4
CASSVAGQGGNTEAFF	TGTGCCAGCAGCGTAGCTGGCCAGGGAGGGAACACTGAAGCTTTCTTT	-	16	-	TRBJ1-1	TRBV9
CAWSVQGSYEQYF	TGTGCCTGGAGTGTACAGGGAAGCTACGAGCAGTACTTC	-	13	few	TRBJ2-7	TRBV30
CASSPPGTWGTGELFF	TGTGCCAGCAGCCCGCCCGGGACATGGGGCACCGGGGAGCTGTTTTTT	-	16	few	TRBJ2-2	TRBV7-8
CASSGRQVSTDTQYF	TGTGCCAGCAGCGGTCGACAGGTTAGCACAGATACGCAGTATTTT	-	15	many	TRBJ2-3	TRBV7-9
CASSTSGLSYEQYF	TGCGCCAGCAGCACTAGCGGGCTCTCCTACGAGCAGTACTTC	TRBD2	14	-	TRBJ2-7	TRBV5-1
CASSRQLSTDTQYF	TGTGCCAGCAGTCGACAACTGAGCACAGATACGCAGTATTTT	-	14	-	TRBJ2-3	TRBV3-1
CSVVRPLTDTQYF	TGCAGCGTTGTTAGGCCCCTGACAGATACGCAGTATTTT	-	13	few	TRBJ2-3	TRBV29-1
CASTFTGRGTETQYF	TGTGCCAGCACCTTTACCGGGCGGGGGACAGAGACCCAGTACTTC	TRBD2	15	few	TRBJ2-5	TRBV5-6
CASSLGTGGTIQYF	TGTGCCAGCAGCTTGGGGACAGGGGGGACCATTCAGTACTTC	TRBD1	14	-	TRBJ2-4	TRBV7-2
CASSLASATPQETQYF	TGTGCCAGCAGCTTAGCTAGCGCAACCCCTCAAGAGACCCAGTACTTC	-	16	few	TRBJ2-5	TRBV7-2
CASSLRHANTEAFF	TGCGCCAGCAGCCTAAGACACGCGAACACTGAAGCTTTCTTT	-	14	many	TRBJ1-1	TRBV5-1
CASRASGANVLTF	TGTGCCAGCCGTGCCTCTGGGGCCAACGTCCTGACTTTC	-	13	-	TRBJ2-6	TRBV7-9
CAISIGTSGNQPQHF	TGTGCCATCAGTATTGGGACTTCGGGGAACCAGCCCCAGCATTTT	-	15	few	TRBJ1-5	TRBV10-3
CASSLPRDRIRGYTF	TGTGCCAGCAGTCTTCCCCGGGACAGGATTCGGGGCTACACCTTC	TRBD1	15	-	TRBJ1-2	TRBV6-1
CASSLRGIDTDTQYF	TGCGCCAGCAGCCTGAGGGGGATTGATACAGATACGCAGTATTTT	-	15	few	TRBJ2-3	TRBV23-1
CASSQDFPSPNSPLHF	TGCGCCAGCAGCCAAGATTTTCCAAGCCCCAATTCACCCCTCCACTTT	-	16	-	TRBJ1-6	TRBV4-1
CASEDRNYGYTF	TGTGCCAGCGAAGACAGGAACTATGGCTACACCTTC	-	12	many	TRBJ1-2	TRBV28
CASSYPPGRGGYTF	TGTGCCAGCAGTTACCCACCAGGGAGGGGTGGCTACACCTTC	-	14	-	TRBJ1-2	TRBV6-2/TRBV6-3
CASSSRTNIQYF	TGTGCCAGCAGTAGCCGGACTAACATTCAGTACTTC	-	12	-	TRBJ2-4	TRBV6-5
CASSLAGTGGASVGYTF	TGCGCCAGCAGCTTAGCCGGGACAGGGGGAGCGTCGGTTGGCTACACCTTC	TRBD1	17	-	TRBJ1-2	TRBV5-1
CASRPLAGGHNEQFF	TGTGCCAGCAGGCCCCTAGCGGGGGGCCACAATGAGCAGTTCTTC	TRBD2	15	few	TRBJ2-1	TRBV6-5
CASRPYQGGELFF	TGTGCCAGCAGACCCTATCAGGGCGGGGAGCTGTTTTTT	-	13	-	TRBJ2-2	TRBV12-3/TRBV12-4
CASTPLGTSRETQYF	TGTGCCAGCACCCCCCTAGGGACTAGTAGAGAGACCCAGTACTTC	TRBD2	15	few	TRBJ2-5	TRBV6-5
CASSLRGPDYGYTF	TGTGCCAGCAGCCTCAGGGGGCCGGACTATGGCTACACCTTC	TRBD1	14	few	TRBJ1-2	TRBV6-5
CASSYSGSYNSPLHF	TGTGCCAGCAGTTACTCGGGATCTTATAATTCACCCCTCCACTTT	-	15	many	TRBJ1-6	TRBV6-5